This TCR beta chain was captured in a study of T cell repertoires in cytomegalovirus infection. Study-wide background: Both CMV infection and a matching HLA type were indicated by public TCR beta signatures.

V lost 4 bases, J lost 9 bases, and 10 bases stayed unmatched. Germline CDR1 SGHVS, CDR2 FNYEAQ. CDR3 length: 14 residues. TCRdb itself ran the reads through MiXCR, one entry per CDR3 protein. The sample contains roughly 720,000 distinct CDR3 sequences, 35% to 40% of which appear only once. This clonotype was seen at least ten times. The receptor was derived from a human donor in good health (CMV status not recorded). Some clones in this sample may be carry-over from other donors' samples. This sequence joins TRBV7-6 and TRBJ1-2; 8 bases agree with TRBD1. Source material: PBMCs. This chain's CDR3 is CASSSGQGGDRYTF. For the CDR3, the DNA is TGTGCCAGCAGCTCCGGACAGGGTGGGGATCGCTACACCTTC.